The clone carrying this T cell receptor beta chain was counted a single time. The target antigen is unknown. The data are from a study of vaccination effects on CD4 cells after COVID-19. Across the study: Two doses of BNT162b2 or mRNA-1273 vaccine were administered to participants. The study obtained samples from a couple of convalescent patients 16 days and one week before vaccination.

TCRdb keeps only in-frame clones here, not all; method: immunoSEQ multiplex PCR. The repertoire holds approximately 24,000 clones, with around 77% as singletons. Viral peptide pools were used in the ViraFEST assay to expand antigen-specific CD4+ T cells, and sequencing came afterward. Subsequent to a culture period of 10 to 11 days, CD4+ T cells were isolated. Confirmation by PCR established that the person had SARS-CoV-2 infection between March and December 2020. Half the medium was swapped for IL-2 medium on days 3 and 7. CDR3 length: 17 amino acids. V was cut by 2 bases and J by 7 bases, with 23 bases left in between. Germline V CDR1 and CDR2: SGHTA, FQGNSA.

The source was CD4+ T cells from PBMCs cultured with SARS-CoV-2 spike peptides, collected before COVID-19 vaccination. This TCR came from a human donor who had a prior SARS-CoV-2 infection. This chain connects TRBV7-2 to TRBJ1-2; D is possibly TRBD1 (6 bases). The CDR3 reads CASSLTPGGLRGGGYTF. CDR3 in DNA: TGTGCCAGCAGCTTAACTCCGGGGGGGCTTCGAGGGGGTGGCTACACCTTC.